This T cell receptor (beta chain) was profiled in a study of a mutant IDH1 vaccine in newly diagnosed glioma. Study context: The patients received vaccinations eight times, in weeks 1, 3, 5, 7, 11, 15, 19 and 23.

Specified time point: week 23, last vaccination. Topical imiquimod accompanied each vaccine dose, which consisted of 300 ug of mutant IDH1 20-mer peptide. This clone turned up a few times. Its antigen is still unknown. Measured with immunoSEQ multiplex PCR; TCRdb has only the in-frame clones, and not every one. The sample lists about 55,000 clones; about four fifths were seen once. The CDR3 totals 16 residues. Germline-derived CDR1 and CDR2 are SEHNR and FQNEAQ (reference sequence). Trimming stripped 1 base from V and 3 bases from J, with 16 bases between. This chain links TRBV7-9 with TRBJ2-7, with D possibly called TRBD1 or TRBD2 (5 bases each). The receptor comes from a man aged 40-55 years with glioma. This material consisted of PBMCs, taken from a glioma patient whose treatment included an IDH1 peptide vaccine. CDR3 amino acids: CASSLGQQGRGYEQYF. The CDR3 DNA reads TGTGCCAGCAGCTTAGGTCAGCAGGGTCGGGGCTACGAGCAGTACTTC.